These 16 T cell receptor beta chains originate from one sample sequenced in a study of blood T cell repertoires in COVID-19. Libraries were prepared by immunoSEQ multiplex PCR; TCRdb keeps only in-frame clonotypes and omits some of them. The sample includes about 150,000 clones, 83% seen only once; the top ten take around an eighth. Specimen: peripheral blood. These receptors were collected from a woman aged 55-75 years with COVID-19, enrolled during active disease.

There are many counts of this clone. The chain uses TRBV15 and TRBJ1-1; D not resolved. In germline, CDR1 is LNHNV, CDR2 YYDKDF (reference sequence). Trimming removed 5 bases from V and 3 bases from J, with 10 bases in between. There are 13 residues in the CDR3. CDR3 DNA sequence: TGTGCCACCAGCGGTAAGACTCACACTGAAGCTTTCTTT. Protein product: CATSGKTHTEAFF.

This chain uses TRBV10-1 with TRBJ2-1; TRBD2 matches at 9 bases. Trimming took 2 bases from V and 5 from J; bases not matched to a gene: 4. CDR1 WNHNN and CDR2 SYGVQD come from the germline V gene (reference sequence). The CDR3 sequence is 15 residues long. The CDR3 sequence: CASSEGLAGNNEQFF. In nucleotides, the CDR3 is TGCGCCAGCAGTGAGGGGCTAGCGGGGAACAATGAGCAGTTCTTC.

The chain has TRBV6-5 and TRBJ2-2; D call uncertain. The germline V and J ends were trimmed by 8 bases and 3 bases, with 7 bases remaining between them. This CDR3 region has 12 residues. Per germline, CDR1 MNHEY and CDR2 SVGAGI. In nucleotides, the CDR3 is TGTGCCAGCGGCCGGGACACCGGGGAGCTGTTTTTT. Translating it yields CASGRDTGELFF.

The genes are TRBV19 and TRBJ1-1; perhaps TRBD1 as D (6 bases). Germline V gene lookup returns CDR1 LNHDA and CDR2 SQIVND (reference sequence). CDR3 length: 14 amino acids. The V end lost 5 bases, the J end lost 4 bases, and 14 bases lay between the germline ends. The CDR3 DNA is TGTGCCAGTAGTTATACAGGGTATGGCACTGAAGCTTTCTTT. Its translation: CASSYTGYGTEAFF.

This clone was detected once. The gene calls are TRBV7-3 and TRBJ2-6; a possible D gene is TRBD2 (5 bases). The CDR3 spans 14 residues. Deletions cut 3 bases from V and 2 bases from J, with 5 bases between. Germline V gives CDR1 SGHTA, CDR2 FQGTGA. The CDR3 coding sequence is TGTGCCAGCAGCTTCGGGGCTGGGGCCAACGTCCTGACTTTC. Encoded protein: CASSFGAGANVLTF.

The V gene is TRBV30, the J gene TRBJ1-6; weak D call: TRBD1 (5 bases). CDR3 length: 13 residues. The V end lost 5 bases, the J end lost 1 base, and 6 bases lay between the germline ends. Germline CDR1 is GTSNPN and CDR2 is SVGIG (reference sequence). This CDR3 is CAWDSSYNSPLHF. The CDR3 bases are TGTGCCTGGGACAGTTCCTATAATTCACCCCTCCACTTT.

The chain is built from TRBV29-1 and TRBJ1-2, with 10 bases aligning to TRBD1. With 1 base clipped from V and 7 bases from J, the junction kept 3 bases outside the gene matches. The CDR3 has 13 residues. From germline, CDR1 is SQVTM and CDR2 ANQGSEA. The CDR3: CSVEGQGASGYTF. The CDR3 nucleotides are TGCAGCGTTGAAGGACAGGGGGCATCTGGCTACACCTTC.

This rearrangement joins TRBV9 to TRBJ2-1; no reliable D call. The CDR3 runs 13 residues. The germline CDR1 and CDR2 sequences are SGDLS and YYNGEE. Deletions cut 3 bases from V and 3 bases from J, with 7 bases between. CDR3 nucleotides: TGTGCCAGCAGCGACCGAGACTACAATGAGCAGTTCTTC. Amino acid sequence: CASSDRDYNEQFF.

This clone showed up just a few times. The rearrangement uses TRBV20-1 and TRBJ1-3; D may be TRBD1 (6 bases). CDR3 length: 11 residues. The V end was cut by 3 bases, the J end by 13 bases, with 13 bases between. Looked up from germline, CDR1 is DFQATT and CDR2 is SNEGSKA (reference sequence). The CDR3 sequence is CSASDGGLIYF. The CDR3 DNA is TGCAGTGCTAGCGACGGGGGGCTAATATATTTT.

This clone was counted a single time. J is TRBJ1-1 and V is TRBV29-1; TRBD1 agrees at 7 bases. The germline gives CDR1 SQVTM, CDR2 ANQGSEA. The CDR3 length is 16 residues. V gave up 1 base and J gave up 0 bases; unmatched junction bases: 8. CDR3 protein: CSVEVRQGLMNTEAFF. The CDR3 nucleotides are TGCAGCGTTGAAGTCCGACAGGGCCTTATGAACACTGAAGCTTTCTTT.

This clone has just a few counts. The gene calls are TRBV19 and TRBJ1-2; D not resolved. V lost 2 bases and J 8 bases, leaving 9 bases between the germline ends. The CDR3 length is 12 residues. Germline CDR1 reads LNHDA; CDR2 reads SQIVND (reference sequence). The CDR3 here is CASSIRRTGYTF. CDR3 DNA: TGTGCCAGTAGTATACGGAGAACGGGCTACACCTTC.

This chain links TRBV7-6 with TRBJ1-4; D is ambiguous. This CDR3 comprises 16 residues. In germline, CDR1 is SGHVS, CDR2 FNYEAQ. Trimming took 1 base from V and 4 from J, leaving 13 bases between them. CDR3 amino acids: CASSLERGPINEKLFF. CDR3 coding DNA: TGTGCCAGCAGCTTAGAGCGCGGCCCAATTAATGAAAAACTGTTTTTT.

This sequence joins TRBV18 and TRBJ1-6; 11 bases fit TRBD1. The CDR3 loop spans 14 amino acids. V shed 6 bases, J shed 7 bases, and the junction held 2 bases outside the gene matches. Germline CDR1 reads KGHSH; CDR2 reads LQKENI. The CDR3 loop reads CASSGQGANSPLHF. CDR3 nucleotide sequence: TGTGCCAGCTCCGGACAGGGGGCGAATTCACCCCTCCACTTT.

The J gene is TRBJ1-2, the V gene TRBV12-5; possibly TRBD1 for D (5 bases). This CDR3 has 14 residues. Looked up from germline, CDR1 is LGHNT and CDR2 is FRNRAP. The V end was cut by 5 bases, the J end by 6 bases, with 16 bases between. In nucleotides, the CDR3 is TGTGCTAGTGGTGAGCCGGGGGGAAGGGATGGCTACACCTTC. Translated: CASGEPGGRDGYTF.

The J gene is TRBJ1-1, the V gene TRBV15; D remains unclear. The CDR3 is 14 amino acids. V gave up 1 base and J gave up 10 bases, with 16 bases separating them. CDR1 and CDR2 from the germline V gene are LNHNV and YYDKDF (reference sequence). The CDR3: CATSRAPTSFGAFF. The CDR3, as DNA: TGTGCCACCAGCAGAGCCCCGACAAGCTTTGGAGCTTTCTTT.

The chain couples TRBV15 to TRBJ1-4; D is undetermined. This CDR3 comprises 15 residues. Trimming took off 0 bases at V and 8 bases at J, with 13 bases between the two ends. CDR1 LNHNV and CDR2 YYDKDF come from the germline V gene (reference sequence). The CDR3 DNA sequence: TGTGCCACCAGCAGAGATAGTCCGAGAGGAGAAAAACTGTTTTTT. Protein product: CATSRDSPRGEKLFF.